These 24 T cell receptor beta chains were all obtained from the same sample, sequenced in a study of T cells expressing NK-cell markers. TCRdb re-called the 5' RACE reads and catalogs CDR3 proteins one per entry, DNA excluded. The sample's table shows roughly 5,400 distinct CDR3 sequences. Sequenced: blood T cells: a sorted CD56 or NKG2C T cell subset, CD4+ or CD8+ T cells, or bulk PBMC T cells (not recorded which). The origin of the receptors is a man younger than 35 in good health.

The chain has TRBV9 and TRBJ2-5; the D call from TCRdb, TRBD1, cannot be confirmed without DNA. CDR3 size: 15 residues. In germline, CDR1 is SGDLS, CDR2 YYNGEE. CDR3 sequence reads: CASSVQGGLMETQYF.

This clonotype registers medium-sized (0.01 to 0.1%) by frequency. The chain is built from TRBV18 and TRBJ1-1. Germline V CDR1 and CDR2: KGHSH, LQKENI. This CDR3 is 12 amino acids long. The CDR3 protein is CASSQSDTEAFF. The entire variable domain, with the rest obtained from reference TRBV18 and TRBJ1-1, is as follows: NAGVMQNPRHLVRRRGQEARLRCSPMKGHSHVYWYRQLPEEGLKFMVYLQKENIIDESGMPKERFSAEFPKEGPSILRIQQVVRGDSAAYFCASSQSDTEAFFGQGTRLTVV.

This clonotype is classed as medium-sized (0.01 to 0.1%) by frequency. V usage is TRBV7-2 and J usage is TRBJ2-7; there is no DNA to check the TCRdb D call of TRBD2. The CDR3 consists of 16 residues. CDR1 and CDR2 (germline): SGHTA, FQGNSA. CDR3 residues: CASSRSLARRYYEQYF. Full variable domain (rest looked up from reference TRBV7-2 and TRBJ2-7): GAGVSQSPSNKVTEKGKDVELRCDPISGHTALYWYRQSLGQGLEFLIYFQGNSAPDKSGLPSDRFSAERTGGSVSTLTIQRTQQEDSAVYLCASSRSLARRYYEQYFGPGTRLTVT.

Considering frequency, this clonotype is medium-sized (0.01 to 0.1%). CDR3 residues: CASSIWQGDYEQYF. The chain carries TRBV19 and TRBJ2-7; checking the TCRdb D call of TRBD1 is not possible without DNA. The CDR3 length is 14 residues. Germline assignment: CDR1 LNHDA and CDR2 SQIVND (reference sequence).

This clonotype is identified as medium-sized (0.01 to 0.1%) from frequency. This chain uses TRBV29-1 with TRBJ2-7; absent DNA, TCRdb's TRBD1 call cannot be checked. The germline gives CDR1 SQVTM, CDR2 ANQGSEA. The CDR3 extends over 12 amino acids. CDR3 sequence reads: CSVEVGQYEQYF.

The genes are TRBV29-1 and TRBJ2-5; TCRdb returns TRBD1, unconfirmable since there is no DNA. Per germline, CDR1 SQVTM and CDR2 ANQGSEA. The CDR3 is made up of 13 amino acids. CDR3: CSSQGAVRETQYF.

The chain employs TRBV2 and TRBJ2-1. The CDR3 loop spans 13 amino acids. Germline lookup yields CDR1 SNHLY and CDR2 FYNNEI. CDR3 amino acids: CASSEGRYNEQFF.

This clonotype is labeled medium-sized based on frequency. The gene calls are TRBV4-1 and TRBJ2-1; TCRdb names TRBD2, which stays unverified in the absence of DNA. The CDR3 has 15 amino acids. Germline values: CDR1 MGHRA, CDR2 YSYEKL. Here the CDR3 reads CASSPLAGGTQEQFF.

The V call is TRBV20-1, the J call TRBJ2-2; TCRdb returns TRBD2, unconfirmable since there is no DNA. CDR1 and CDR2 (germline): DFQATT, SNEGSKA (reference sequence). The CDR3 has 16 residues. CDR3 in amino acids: CSARTAGGPASGELFF.

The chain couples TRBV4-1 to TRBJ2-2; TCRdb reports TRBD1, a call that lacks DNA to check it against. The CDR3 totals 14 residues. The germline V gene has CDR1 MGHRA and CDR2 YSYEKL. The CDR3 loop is CASSQKGGTGELFF.

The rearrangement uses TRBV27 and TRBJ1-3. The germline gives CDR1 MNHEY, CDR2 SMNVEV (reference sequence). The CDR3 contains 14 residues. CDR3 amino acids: CASSSGGSGNTIYF.

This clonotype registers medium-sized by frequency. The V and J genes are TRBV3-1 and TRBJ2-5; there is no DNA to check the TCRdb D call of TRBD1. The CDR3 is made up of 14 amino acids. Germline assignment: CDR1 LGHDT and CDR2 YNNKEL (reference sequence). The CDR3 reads CASSSPGQWETQYF.

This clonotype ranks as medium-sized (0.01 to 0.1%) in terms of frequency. CDR3 loop: CASSYHRGDTGELFF. V gene TRBV7-8 combines with J gene TRBJ2-2; TCRdb picks TRBD1, but there is no DNA to check that call. Germline CDR1 reads SGHVS; CDR2 reads FQNEAQ. The CDR3 length is 15 residues.

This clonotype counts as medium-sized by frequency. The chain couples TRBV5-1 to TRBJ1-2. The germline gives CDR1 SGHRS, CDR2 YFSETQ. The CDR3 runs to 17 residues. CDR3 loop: CASSHSNRSAAHYGYTF.

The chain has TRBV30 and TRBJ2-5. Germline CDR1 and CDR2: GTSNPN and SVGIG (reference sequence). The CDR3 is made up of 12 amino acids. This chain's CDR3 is CACIHRWETQYF.

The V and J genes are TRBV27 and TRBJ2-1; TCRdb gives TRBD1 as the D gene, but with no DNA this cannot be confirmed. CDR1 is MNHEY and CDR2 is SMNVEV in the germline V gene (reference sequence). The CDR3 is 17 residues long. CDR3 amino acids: CASSLKGSTGGFDEQFF.

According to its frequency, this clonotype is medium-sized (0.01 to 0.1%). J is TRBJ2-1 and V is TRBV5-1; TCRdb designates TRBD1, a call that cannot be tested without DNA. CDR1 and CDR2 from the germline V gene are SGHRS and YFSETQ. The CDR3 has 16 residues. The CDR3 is CASSPGLMGAGNEQFF.

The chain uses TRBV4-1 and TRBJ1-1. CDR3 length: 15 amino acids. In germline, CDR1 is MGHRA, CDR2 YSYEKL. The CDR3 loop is CASSQEQLLNTEAFF.

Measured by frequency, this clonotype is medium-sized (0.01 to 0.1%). CDR3 in amino acids: CASSIRTARQWTVYEQYF. V usage is TRBV7-9 and J usage is TRBJ2-7; TCRdb lists TRBD1, though no DNA is available to test this call. CDR3 length: 18 residues. The germline V gene encodes CDR1 SEHNR and CDR2 FQNEAQ (reference sequence).

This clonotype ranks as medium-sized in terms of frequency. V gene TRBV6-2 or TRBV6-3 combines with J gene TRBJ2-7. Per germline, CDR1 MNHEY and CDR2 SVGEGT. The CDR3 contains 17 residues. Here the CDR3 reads CASSYLELAGTTYEQYF.

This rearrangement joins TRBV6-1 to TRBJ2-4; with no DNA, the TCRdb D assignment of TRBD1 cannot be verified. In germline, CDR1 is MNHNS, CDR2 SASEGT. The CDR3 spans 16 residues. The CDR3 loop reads CASELGGDAAKNIQYF.

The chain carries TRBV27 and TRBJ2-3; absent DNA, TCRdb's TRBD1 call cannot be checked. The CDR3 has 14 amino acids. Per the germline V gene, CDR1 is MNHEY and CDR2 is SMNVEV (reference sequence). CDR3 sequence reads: CASSPGWDTDTQYF.

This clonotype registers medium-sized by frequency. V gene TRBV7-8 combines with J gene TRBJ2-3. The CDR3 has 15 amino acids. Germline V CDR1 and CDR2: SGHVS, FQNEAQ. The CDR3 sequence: CASSLASLAADTQYF.

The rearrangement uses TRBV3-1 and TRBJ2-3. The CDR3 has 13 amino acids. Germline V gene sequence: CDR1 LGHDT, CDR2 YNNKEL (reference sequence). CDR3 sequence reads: CASSQDLPDTQYF.